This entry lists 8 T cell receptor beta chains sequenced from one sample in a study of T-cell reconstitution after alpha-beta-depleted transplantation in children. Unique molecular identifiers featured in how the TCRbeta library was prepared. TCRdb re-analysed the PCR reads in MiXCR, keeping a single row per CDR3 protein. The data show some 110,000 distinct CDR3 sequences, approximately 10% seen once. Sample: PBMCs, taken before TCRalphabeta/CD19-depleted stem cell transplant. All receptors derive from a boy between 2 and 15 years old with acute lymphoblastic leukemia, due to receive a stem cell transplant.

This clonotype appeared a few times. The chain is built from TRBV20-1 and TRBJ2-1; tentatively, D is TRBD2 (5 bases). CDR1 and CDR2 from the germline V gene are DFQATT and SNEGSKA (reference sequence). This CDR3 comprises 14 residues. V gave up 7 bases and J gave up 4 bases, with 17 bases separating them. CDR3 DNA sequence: TGCAGTGGCGTGTCGGGGAGCATTTACAATGAGCAGTTCTTC. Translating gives CSGVSGSIYNEQFF.

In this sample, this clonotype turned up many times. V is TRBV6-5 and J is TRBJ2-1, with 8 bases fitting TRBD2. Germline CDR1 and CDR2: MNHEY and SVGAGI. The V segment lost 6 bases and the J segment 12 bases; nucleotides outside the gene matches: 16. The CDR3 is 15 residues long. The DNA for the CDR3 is TGTGCCAGCAGATTAGCGGGGCCGCGGAGAGAGGGGCAGTTCTTC. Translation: CASRLAGPRREGQFF.

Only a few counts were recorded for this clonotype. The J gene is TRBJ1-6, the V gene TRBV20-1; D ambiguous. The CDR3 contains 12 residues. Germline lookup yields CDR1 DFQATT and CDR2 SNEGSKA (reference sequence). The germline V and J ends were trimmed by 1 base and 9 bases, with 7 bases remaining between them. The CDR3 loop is CSARASGSPLHF. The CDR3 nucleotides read TGCAGTGCTAGAGCCTCGGGTTCACCCCTCCACTTT.

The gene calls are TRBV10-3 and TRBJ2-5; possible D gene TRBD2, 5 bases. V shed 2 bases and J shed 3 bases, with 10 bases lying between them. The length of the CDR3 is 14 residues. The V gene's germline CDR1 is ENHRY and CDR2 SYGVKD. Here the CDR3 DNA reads TGTGCCATCAGTGAGCGGGGTACGGAAGAGACCCAGTACTTC. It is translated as CAISERGTEETQYF.

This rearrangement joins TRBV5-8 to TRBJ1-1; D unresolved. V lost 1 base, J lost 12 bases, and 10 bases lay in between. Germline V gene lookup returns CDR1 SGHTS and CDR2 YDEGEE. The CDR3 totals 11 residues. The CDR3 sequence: CASSLLQNPFF. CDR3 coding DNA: TGTGCCAGCAGCTTGCTCCAGAACCCTTTCTTT.

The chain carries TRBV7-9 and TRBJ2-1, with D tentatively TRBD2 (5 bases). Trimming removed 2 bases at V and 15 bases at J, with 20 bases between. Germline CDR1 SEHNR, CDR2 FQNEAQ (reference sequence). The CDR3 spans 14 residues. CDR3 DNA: TGTGCCAGCAGCTTAATCGAGTTGGAGGATCTGTGGTTCTTC. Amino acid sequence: CASSLIELEDLWFF.

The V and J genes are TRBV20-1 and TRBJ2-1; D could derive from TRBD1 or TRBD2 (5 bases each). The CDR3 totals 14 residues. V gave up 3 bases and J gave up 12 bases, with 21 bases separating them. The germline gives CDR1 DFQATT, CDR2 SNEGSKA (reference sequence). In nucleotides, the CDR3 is TGCAGTGCTAGGTACAACGGACAAGGAGGCGTGCAGTTCTTC. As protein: CSARYNGQGGVQFF.

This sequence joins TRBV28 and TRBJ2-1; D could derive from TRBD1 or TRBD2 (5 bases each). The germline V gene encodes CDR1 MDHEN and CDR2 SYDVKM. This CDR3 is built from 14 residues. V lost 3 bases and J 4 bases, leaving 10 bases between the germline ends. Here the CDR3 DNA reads TGTGCCAGCAGTTTGAGGGGCCTTTACAATGAGCAGTTCTTC. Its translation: CASSLRGLYNEQFF. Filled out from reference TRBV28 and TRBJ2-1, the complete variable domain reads DVKVTQSSRYLVKRTGEKVFLECVQDMDHENMFWYRQDPGLGLRLIYFSYDVKMKEKGDIPEGYSVSREKKERFSLILESASTNQTSMYLCASSLRGLYNEQFFGPGTRLTVL.